This T cell receptor beta chain was observed in a study of Ad26.COV2.S vaccination and SARS-CoV-2 variants (dated by TCRdb to about 2021). A note on the overall study: Donors in the vaccine arm were drawn from COV1001, a multicentre, randomized, double-blind, placebo-controlled phase I-IIa trial testing Ad26.COV2.S in healthy adults. A total of around 32 samples were included in the TCR-sequenced set, comprising around 20 Ad26.COV2.S vaccine recipients, 5 placebo recipients and 8 SARS-CoV-2 convalescent individuals. Ad26.COV2.S was administered intramuscularly at 5 x 10^10 or 1 x 10^11 viral particles, either as a single shot or as two shots given 56 days apart. Throughout the experiments and outcome assessment, investigators stayed blinded to trial group allocation. Trial participants were randomized into five groups of five: low-dose or high-dose Ad26.COV2.S given once or twice, or placebo on both occasions. TCRbeta repertoire sequencing served as the tool for gauging how specific and how broad the SARS-CoV-2-reactive T cell receptors were following Ad26.COV2.S vaccination.

About this clone itself: The antigen it recognizes is unknown. The record has no base qualities; no much larger clone is one base away.

The sample's treatment or condition label, decoded: around 19 received Ad26.COV2.S at low or high dose, single or two shots; about five received placebo; per-sample allocation not given. Repertoires of vaccine and placebo recipients were sequenced from samples collected on day 63 after the first injection. Between 29 July and 7 August 2020, Cohort 1b enrolled about 27 adults aged 18-55 years at one site in Boston, USA. Ad26.COV2.S was a replication-incompetent adenovirus type 26 vector expressing a prefusion-stabilized SARS-CoV-2 spike protein from the original Wuhan strain. V ends up 6 bases short and J 6 bases short, with an unmatched junction base count of 4. The CDR3 covers 13 residues, taking in both the cysteine and the phenylalanine. Only the CDR3 DNA is retained, 39 bases long and in frame from the first base. The full study reports these points: Spike-specific TCR breadth was higher in Ad26.COV2.S recipients than in placebo recipients (P = 0.0014). Comparable non-spike TCR breadth was observed between vaccine and placebo recipients, consistent with only spike being contained in the vaccine. According to the authors, total T cell responses may have been underestimated by the TCR breadth and depth analyses. After vaccination, spike-specific CD8+ and CD4+ T cell responses were reported to show substantial breadth. The study was not powered for comparison of responses between vaccine doses or regimens.

The immunoSEQ Assay was used to sequence TCRbeta CDR3 regions. After extraction, genomic DNA underwent amplification by bias-controlled multiplex PCR, followed by high-throughput sequencing. Concerning the study's data processing: To quantify the absolute abundance of each unique TCRbeta CDR3 region, sequences were collapsed and filtered. Usable DNA was measured by amplifying reference genes present in all nucleated cells, and TCRbeta template counts were normalized to that usable DNA to estimate T cell fraction. Repertoire TCRs were annotated as SARS-CoV-2-specific by exact matching of V gene, CDR3 amino acid sequence and J gene to a known reactive TCR set. The reference SARS-CoV-2 TCR set was derived from MIRA and filtered for enrichment in COVID-19-positive ImmuneCODE repertoires, a step that removed public or cross-reactive TCRs. Using the MIRA antigens, annotated TCRs were further analysed by specific ORF or by position within an ORF. Depth was the summed frequency of annotated unique rearrangements, while breadth was defined as annotated unique rearrangements over total unique productive rearrangements. Two-sided Wilcoxon rank-sum tests were used to compare TCR breadth between groups. TCRdb took this table from immuneACCESS and kept in-frame rearrangements with V and J called. Such tables lack part of the clones; where checked against another copy, unresolved V genes explain under half of the gap, and the rest is unexplained. V and J calls and clone size follow that table, whereas D and trimming were derived from the DNA. The sample records roughly 380,000 clones, approximately 85% of which are singletons. The ten top clones hold approximately 3.5% of the sample.

The sample in question was peripheral blood, obtained in a trial of Ad26.COV2.S vaccine versus placebo. The TCR originated in a person aged 18-60 years who received the Ad26.COV2.S COVID-19 vaccine or a placebo. The rearrangement combines TRBV12-3 or TRBV12-4 with TRBJ2-2; TRBD2 agrees with 7 junctional bases. The DNA sequence reads TGTGCCAGCAGGCTAGGGAGGGCCGGGGAGCTGTTTTTT. Its protein product is CASRLGRAGELFF.